This TCR beta chain derives from a study of response to subunit inactivated influenza vaccine. Whole-study findings and limits: It was suggested by the authors that few new T cells are recruited by each seasonal influenza vaccination.

TCRdb analysed the RT-PCR reads with MiXCR anew, one entry per CDR3 protein. Of 500,000 or so distinct CDR3 sequences listed, 16% are singletons. A note on this clonotype: What it binds is not known.

The germline gives CDR1 LGHNA, CDR2 YSLEER. Trimming took 1 base from V and 5 from J, leaving 17 bases between them. The CDR3 extends over 16 amino acids. Material: CD4+ T cells sorted from PBMCs, obtained 23 to 25 months after vaccination. The V and J genes are TRBV4-3 and TRBJ2-5, with D perhaps TRBD1 (6 bases). The sequence was obtained from a man between 50 and 75 years old who received an inactivated influenza vaccine. CDR3 residues: CASSQGSGYQGETQYF. DNA of the CDR3: TGCGCCAGCAGCCAAGGGTCTGGTTACCAGGGGGAGACCCAGTACTTC.